The T cell receptor beta chain under discussion was sequenced for a study of blood T cell repertoires in COVID-19. Data came from immunoSEQ multiplex PCR; TCRdb stores just in-frame clones and leaves some out. This sample carries 120,000 or so clones, 88% of them seen once, and the ten largest clones take approximately 8.1%. Concerning this clone itself: The sample holds other DNA sequences that translate to the same CDR3.

Sequences were obtained from peripheral blood. The clonotype was recovered from a man aged 45-65 years with acute or convalescent COVID-19.

The CDR3 protein is CAISESTGGNQPQHF. CDR3 bases: TGTGCCATCAGTGAGTCGACAGGGGGGAATCAGCCCCAGCATTTT. V gene TRBV10-3 combines with J gene TRBJ1-5; 9 bases align to TRBD1. The CDR3 contains 15 residues. V gave up 0 bases and J gave up 4 bases; unmatched junction bases: 1. Germline CDR1 reads ENHRY; CDR2 reads SYGVKD.